Following are 6 T cell receptor beta chains from one sample sequenced in a study of post-analysis software for immune sequencing data. Study-level points and caveats: Among 5 or 6 TRBV segments more frequent in patients than controls were TRBV5-6, TRBV5-1 and TRBV20-1.

Sequencing libraries made from TCR beta cDNA carried unique molecular identifiers. TCRdb reprocessed the PCR reads via MiXCR and lists one record per CDR3 protein. The table records some 890,000 distinct CDR3 sequences, approximately 53% of them present only once. These receptors have no known antigen. Source material: blood. These receptors were taken from a girl under 18 with multiple sclerosis.

The rearrangement uses TRBV7-2 and TRBJ1-2; D remains unclear. Germline V lookup: CDR1 SGHTA, CDR2 FQGNSA. Trimming removed 4 bases at V and 6 bases at J, with 18 bases between. This CDR3 region has 15 residues. CDR3 amino acids: CASSSIARRRDGYTF. The CDR3 DNA sequence: TGTGCCAGCAGCTCAATCGCCCGACGGCGGGATGGCTACACCTTC.

This chain connects TRBV20-1 to TRBJ1-2, with TRBD1 identical over 7 bases. J gave up 3 bases and V 4 bases, and 2 bases lay outside the gene matches. Germline V lookup: CDR1 DFQATT, CDR2 SNEGSKA (reference sequence). This CDR3 is built from 12 residues. This CDR3 reads CSAKGTDYGYTF. The DNA for the CDR3 is TGCAGTGCTAAGGGGACAGACTATGGCTACACCTTC.

V is TRBV5-1 and J is TRBJ2-3; D not certain. Germline CDR1 reads SGHRS; CDR2 reads YFSETQ. Deletions cut 4 bases from V and 2 bases from J, with 11 bases between. This CDR3 contains 14 residues. CDR3 bases: TGCGCCAGCAGCCCGCAGGTTTTCACAGATACGCAGTATTTT. Translated: CASSPQVFTDTQYF.

The rearrangement links TRBV6-6 to TRBJ2-4; TRBD1 is a possible D gene (6 bases). CDR1 and CDR2 from the germline V gene are MNHNY and SVGAGI (reference sequence). This CDR3 spans 16 amino acids. V was shortened by 7 bases and J by 2 bases, with 18 bases between the two germline ends. The CDR3 DNA reads as TGTGCCAGCACCGATTACAGGGTTAGGTCCAAAAACATTCAGTACTTC. Its protein product is CASTDYRVRSKNIQYF.

The count of this clonotype is one. This chain uses TRBV11-1 with TRBJ2-7; D gene unclear. Germline assignment: CDR1 SGHAT and CDR2 FQDESV (reference sequence). This CDR3 region has 12 residues. The V end lost 5 bases, the J end lost 4 bases, and 9 bases lay between the germline ends. CDR3 protein: CASSTRSYEQYF. The CDR3 DNA sequence: TGTGCCAGCAGCACCCGGAGTTACGAGCAGTACTTC. The full variable domain, rest sourced from reference TRBV11-1 and TRBJ2-7, is EAEVAQSPRYKITEKSQAVAFWCDPISGHATLYWYRQILGQGPELLVQFQDESVVDDSQLPKDRFSAERLKGVDSTLKIQPAELGDSAMYLCASSTRSYEQYFGPGTRLTVT.

The chain combines TRBV7-9 with TRBJ2-5, with D tentatively TRBD2 (6 bases). Germline V gene data show CDR1 as SEHNR and CDR2 as FQNEAQ (reference sequence). This CDR3 has 16 residues. V shed 2 bases and J shed 11 bases, with 24 bases lying between them. The CDR3: CASSLTSWDRRREQYF. DNA for the CDR3: TGTGCCAGCAGCTTAACGTCGTGGGACCGCCGTCGGGAGCAGTACTTC.